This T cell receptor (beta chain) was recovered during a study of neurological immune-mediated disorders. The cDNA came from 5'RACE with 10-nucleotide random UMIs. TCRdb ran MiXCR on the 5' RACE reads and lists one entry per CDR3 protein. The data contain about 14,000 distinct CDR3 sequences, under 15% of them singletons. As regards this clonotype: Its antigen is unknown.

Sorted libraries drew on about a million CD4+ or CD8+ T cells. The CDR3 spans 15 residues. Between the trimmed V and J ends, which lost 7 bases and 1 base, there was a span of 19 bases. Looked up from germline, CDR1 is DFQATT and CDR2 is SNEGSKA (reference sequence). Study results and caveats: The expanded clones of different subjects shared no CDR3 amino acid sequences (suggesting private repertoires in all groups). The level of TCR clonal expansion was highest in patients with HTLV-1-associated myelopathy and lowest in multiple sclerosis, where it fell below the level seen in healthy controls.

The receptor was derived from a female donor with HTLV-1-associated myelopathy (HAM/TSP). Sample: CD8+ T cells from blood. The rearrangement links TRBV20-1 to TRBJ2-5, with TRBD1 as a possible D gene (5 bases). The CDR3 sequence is CSVRTGTTSQETQYF. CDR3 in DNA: TGCAGTGTACGAACAGGCACTACCTCCCAAGAGACCCAGTACTTC.